The 24 T cell receptor beta chains presented below share a single source sample, sequenced in a study of T cell responses to AZD1222 COVID-19 vaccine. Only in-frame clones appear in the TCRdb table, and some are missing; sequencing was by immunoSEQ multiplex PCR. The table lists around 150,000 clones, approximately 92% of them singletons. Sequenced material: peripheral blood, taken 28 days after the second AZD1222 dose. These receptors were obtained from an adult who received the AZD1222 COVID-19 vaccine.

This chain links TRBV5-1 with TRBJ1-1; D uncertain. CDR3 length: 15 amino acids. Germline V gene sequence: CDR1 SGHRS, CDR2 YFSETQ. Trimming cost V 0 bases and J 0 bases, with 9 bases left between them. The CDR3 DNA is TGCGCCAGCAGCTTGGACCAAGGGATGAACACTGAAGCTTTCTTT. Encoded protein: CASSLDQGMNTEAFF.

The chain combines TRBV24-1 with TRBJ2-3; the match to TRBD2 covers 9 bases. This CDR3 comprises 15 residues. Looked up from germline, CDR1 is KGHDR and CDR2 is SFDVKD. Trimming removed 5 bases from V and 2 bases from J; junction bases left unmatched: 4. CDR3 region: CATSARGGDTDTQYF. The CDR3 bases are TGTGCCACCAGTGCCCGCGGGGGGGACACAGATACGCAGTATTTT.

This sequence joins TRBV6-4 and TRBJ1-2; no firm D call. The CDR3 loop spans 14 amino acids. Germline assignment: CDR1 MRHNA and CDR2 SNTAGT. Trimming pared 0 bases from V and 5 bases from J, leaving 10 bases between. CDR3 in DNA: TGTGCCAGCAGTGACTCAGGCGGCAGATATGGCTACACCTTC. Protein product: CASSDSGGRYGYTF.

CDR3 sequence (DNA): TGTGCCAGCAGCTTGATTCGGGGGGCACACACTGAAGCTTTCTTT. This codes for CASSLIRGAHTEAFF. The chain has TRBV7-9 and TRBJ1-1; D may be TRBD1 (6 bases). Germline V gene lookup returns CDR1 SEHNR and CDR2 FQNEAQ (reference sequence). The CDR3 sequence is 15 residues long. The ends were cut back, 3 bases at V and 3 bases at J, with 14 bases in the middle.

The chain employs TRBV6-5 and TRBJ1-1; D gene uncertain. Trimming pared 6 bases from V and 0 bases from J, leaving 11 bases between. Germline V CDR1 and CDR2: MNHEY, SVGAGI. CDR3 size: 14 residues. CDR3 residues: CASRIREMNTEAFF. As DNA, the CDR3 is TGTGCCAGCAGAATCCGGGAGATGAACACTGAAGCTTTCTTT.

V is TRBV29-1 and J is TRBJ2-7; weak D call: TRBD2 (6 bases). The germline CDR1 and CDR2 sequences are SQVTM and ANQGSEA. There are 14 residues in the CDR3. V was clipped by 6 bases and J by 2 bases, with 17 bases between them. DNA of the CDR3: TGCAGCGTGGTACTAGCCTCCCGTCCCTACGAGCAGTACTTC. Protein: CSVVLASRPYEQYF.

The chain combines TRBV7-9 with TRBJ2-1; a possible D gene is TRBD2 (6 bases). V was cut by 4 bases and J by 9 bases, with 10 bases left in between. This CDR3 has 12 amino acids. Germline loops: CDR1 SEHNR, CDR2 FQNEAQ (reference sequence). This chain's CDR3 is CASSSDYREQFF. DNA of the CDR3: TGTGCCAGCAGCTCGGACTATCGTGAGCAGTTCTTC.

The rearrangement joins TRBV5-6 to TRBJ2-7, with D unclear. Germline CDR1 is SGHDT and CDR2 is YYEEEE. This CDR3 is 13 amino acids long. V lost 4 bases and J lost 2, with 10 bases in between. Here the CDR3 DNA reads TGTGCCAGCAGCGGGTCCCTGACCTACGAGCAGTACTTC. It codes for CASSGSLTYEQYF.

The genes are TRBV9 and TRBJ2-2; D is undetermined. This CDR3 is built from 16 residues. Germline loops: CDR1 SGDLS, CDR2 YYNGEE. Deletions cut 4 bases from V and 2 bases from J, with 15 bases between. The CDR3 DNA sequence: TGTGCCAGCAGCACTCAGTCGCTACTCAACACCGGGGAGCTGTTTTTT. It yields the protein CASSTQSLLNTGELFF. The whole variable domain, remainder taken from reference TRBV9 and TRBJ2-2, is DSGVTQTPKHLITATGQRVTLRCSPRSGDLSVYWYQQSLDQGLQFLIQYYNGEERAKGNILERFSAQQFPDLHSELNLSSLELGDSALYFCASSTQSLLNTGELFFGEGSRLTVL.

The rearrangement joins TRBV11-2 to TRBJ2-1; D remains ambiguous. V gave up 6 bases and J gave up 0 bases, with 24 bases separating them. The V gene's germline CDR1 is SGHAT and CDR2 FQNNGV. The length of the CDR3 is 19 residues. The CDR3 DNA sequence: TGTGCCAGCAGTTTAACCACCTCTCGGGTCCTGAGCTCCTACAATGAGCAGTTCTTC. Protein sequence: CASSLTTSRVLSSYNEQFF. Using reference TRBV11-2 and TRBJ2-1 for the parts outside the CDR3, the full variable domain is EAGVAQSPRYKIIEKRQSVAFWCNPISGHATLYWYQQILGQGPKLLIQFQNNGVVDDSQLPKDRFSAERLKGVDSTLKIQPAKLEDSAVYLCASSLTTSRVLSSYNEQFFGPGTRLTVL.

The chain couples TRBV27 to TRBJ1-6; D possibly corresponds to TRBD1 (5 bases). Germline CDR1 and CDR2: MNHEY and SMNVEV (reference sequence). The CDR3 contains 14 residues. V was cut by 6 bases and J by 3 bases, with 9 bases left in between. CDR3 sequence (DNA): TGTGCCAGCAGGTTCCAGGGCTATAATTCACCCCTCCACTTT. Amino acid sequence: CASRFQGYNSPLHF.

The chain links TRBV4-1 to TRBJ2-5; D is undetermined. This CDR3 contains 13 residues. Trimming pared 0 bases from V and 5 bases from J, leaving 7 bases between. CDR1 is MGHRA and CDR2 is YSYEKL in the germline V gene. This CDR3 is CASSQEVSETQYF. The CDR3 bases are TGCGCCAGCAGCCAAGAAGTGTCGGAGACCCAGTACTTC.

The CDR3 sequence: CASSRGSSGNTIYF. Written as DNA, the CDR3 is TGTGCCAGCAGCCGGGGGTCCTCTGGAAACACCATATATTTT. This chain joins TRBV7-6 and TRBJ1-3; maybe TRBD1 (5 bases). The ends were cut back, 5 bases at V and 0 bases at J, with 8 bases in the middle. The CDR3 sequence is 14 residues long. The germline CDR1 and CDR2 sequences are SGHVS and FNYEAQ.

In this sample, this clone turned up once. The chain uses TRBV4-2 and TRBJ1-1, with a tentative D call TRBD1 (5 bases). This CDR3 is built from 15 residues. Trimming removed 3 bases at V and 5 bases at J, with 16 bases between. The V gene's germline CDR1 is LGHNA and CDR2 YNFKEQ. This chain's CDR3 is CASSQRDGRRTEAFF. CDR3 coding DNA: TGTGCCAGCAGCCAGAGGGACGGTCGGAGGACTGAAGCTTTCTTT.

The chain links TRBV15 to TRBJ1-5; no firm D call. Germline V gives CDR1 LNHNV, CDR2 YYDKDF (reference sequence). Trimming shortened V by 1 base and J by 4 bases, and 11 bases separated the two germline ends. The CDR3 runs to 15 residues. The CDR3, as DNA: TGTGCCACCAGCAGAGTCTCCCTACCTAATCAGCCCCAGCATTTT. It specifies CATSRVSLPNQPQHF.

The chain couples TRBV3-1 (or the pseudogene TRBV3-2) to TRBJ2-7; TRBD2 agrees at 7 bases. From germline, CDR1 is LGHDT and CDR2 YNNKEL (reference sequence). The CDR3 loop spans 13 amino acids. Germline trimming cut 4 bases from V and 6 bases from J; bases unmatched to any gene: 6. CDR3 sequence: CASSRPGTTEQYF. The CDR3 nucleotides are TGTGCCAGCAGCCGCCCCGGGACTACCGAGCAGTACTTC.

This clone showed up just once. The chain couples TRBV19 to TRBJ1-5; D is uncertain. Germline CDR1 is LNHDA and CDR2 is SQIVND (reference sequence). The V and J ends lost 6 bases and 5 bases respectively, with 11 bases between them. The length of the CDR3 is 13 residues. The CDR3 here is CASSWAEYQPQHF. The CDR3 coding sequence is TGTGCCAGTAGCTGGGCGGAGTATCAGCCCCAGCATTTT.

This clone has only one observation. This chain connects TRBV6-6 to TRBJ2-7; TRBD1 matches at 11 bases. This CDR3 contains 16 residues. Trimming took 0 bases from V and 7 from J; bases not matched to a gene: 8. Germline CDR1 reads MNHNY; CDR2 reads SVGAGI (reference sequence). The CDR3 loop is CASSYSRTGGIGEQYF. CDR3 sequence (DNA): TGTGCCAGCAGTTACTCGAGGACAGGGGGCATAGGGGAGCAGTACTTC.

V gene TRBV9 combines with J gene TRBJ1-6, with a possible D match to TRBD1 (5 bases). The germline gives CDR1 SGDLS, CDR2 YYNGEE. V was shortened by 3 bases and J by 7 bases, with 14 bases between the two germline ends. This CDR3 has 15 amino acids. The CDR3 nucleotides are TGTGCCAGCAGCGCCGAGCCGGGACGGAATTCACCCCTCCACTTT. Protein: CASSAEPGRNSPLHF.

The chain recombines TRBV4-1 with TRBJ2-7, with TRBD1 as a possible D gene (5 bases). The germline V and J ends were trimmed by 8 bases and 3 bases, with 8 bases remaining between them. The CDR3 contains 11 residues. Germline V lookup: CDR1 MGHRA, CDR2 YSYEKL. CDR3 nucleotides: TGCGCCAGCGACAGAGTCTACGAGCAGTACTTC. Translating gives CASDRVYEQYF.

V and J are TRBV6-5 and TRBJ2-5; weak D call: TRBD1 (5 bases). V lost 8 bases to trimming and J lost 2 bases, with 12 bases between them. Germline V gene data show CDR1 as MNHEY and CDR2 as SVGAGI. The CDR3 loop spans 13 amino acids. The CDR3: CASVRQIQETQYF. In DNA, the CDR3 is TGTGCCAGCGTCCGACAGATTCAAGAGACCCAGTACTTC.

This chain uses TRBV4-2 with TRBJ2-5; 10 positions match TRBD2. The J segment lost 5 bases and the V segment lost 0 bases, leaving 9 bases of the junction unmatched. CDR1 and CDR2 from the germline V gene are LGHNA and YNFKEQ. This CDR3 contains 17 residues. The CDR3 DNA reads as TGTGCCAGCAGCCAAGAACGGGAGAATAGCGGGGGGGAGACCCAGTACTTC. It yields the protein CASSQERENSGGETQYF.

The chain recombines TRBV6-5 with TRBJ2-2; 8 bases are shared with TRBD2. Germline lookup yields CDR1 MNHEY and CDR2 SVGAGI. The V and J ends lost 6 bases and 4 bases, in that order; junction bases with no gene match: 7. The CDR3 sequence is 15 residues long. The CDR3 reads CASRRPSGSTGELFF. DNA of the CDR3: TGTGCCAGCAGGAGGCCAAGCGGGAGCACCGGGGAGCTGTTTTTT.

This clone was seen a single time. The chain has TRBV28 and TRBJ2-5; no clear D gene. This CDR3 contains 12 residues. Trimming removed 5 bases at V and 10 bases at J, with 14 bases between. Per germline, CDR1 MDHEN and CDR2 SYDVKM. The CDR3 coding sequence is TGTGCCAGCAGTAAGCAGTCGTTCGACCAGTACTTC. It specifies CASSKQSFDQYF.